The rows below give T cell receptor beta chains drawn from one sample of a study of CD8+ T cells in alopecia areata. Method: immunoSEQ multiplex PCR; TCRdb's copy keeps in-frame clones and lacks some. The sample lists 150,000 to 200,000 clones, under 80% occurring once. This specimen consisted of CD4+ T cells sorted from blood, obtained around week 50, from a patient treated with tofacitinib. These receptors originate from a human donor with alopecia areata. CDR3s include the opening cysteine and the closing phenylalanine or tryptophan. Fields, in order: CDR3 length, clone size, D gene, V gene, J gene, CDR3 DNA, CDR3 protein. A D gene is named only where the DNA matches it firmly. Size tells how often a clone was seen (once, few, many) or the class of an expanded clone, and some rows leave it out.

length: 15; size: few; D: TRBD1; V: TRBV27; J: TRBJ1-2; DNA: TGTGCCAGCAGTGGGTTGGGACAGGGGCCCATGGGCTACACCTTC; CDR3: CASSGLGQGPMGYTF
length: 16; size: few; D: TRBD1; V: TRBV7-9; J: TRBJ2-2; DNA: TGTGCCAGCACCGAACGCCGGGACAGGGTCTCCGGGGAGCTGTTTTTT; CDR3: CASTERRDRVSGELFF
length: 13; size: .; D: .; V: TRBV6-5; J: TRBJ2-2; DNA: TGTGCCAGCAGAACGACTCGCGGCGGGGAGCTGTTTTTT; CDR3: CASRTTRGGELFF
length: 15; size: .; D: .; V: TRBV25-1; J: TRBJ1-1; DNA: TGTGCCAGCAGTGAATTCGGACATTTGAACACTGAAGCTTTCTTT; CDR3: CASSEFGHLNTEAFF
length: 13; size: once; D: TRBD1; V: TRBV5-1; J: TRBJ2-5; DNA: TGCGCCAGCAGCACGGGACAGCAAGAGACCCAGTACTTC; CDR3: CASSTGQQETQYF
length: 13; size: .; D: .; V: TRBV4-3; J: TRBJ1-3; DNA: TGCGCCAGCAGCCAATTCTCTGGAAACACCATATATTTT; CDR3: CASSQFSGNTIYF
length: 14; size: .; D: .; V: TRBV9; J: TRBJ2-5; DNA: TGTGCCAGCAGCGTAGATAGCGGTCAAGAGACCCAGTACTTC; CDR3: CASSVDSGQETQYF
length: 13; size: .; D: TRBD1; V: TRBV2; J: TRBJ2-7; DNA: TGTGCCAGCAGTCCTGACAGGGACCCCGAGCAGTACTTC; CDR3: CASSPDRDPEQYF
length: 14; size: .; D: .; V: TRBV10-2; J: TRBJ2-3; DNA: TGCGCCAGCAGTGAATACGAGAACACAGATACGCAGTATTTT; CDR3: CASSEYENTDTQYF
length: 14; size: .; D: .; V: TRBV12-5; J: TRBJ1-6; DNA: TGTGCTAGTGGAACAGGCGGTGCTGATTCACCCCTCCACTTT; CDR3: CASGTGGADSPLHF
length: 17; size: .; D: .; V: TRBV7-8; J: TRBJ2-1; DNA: TGTGCCAGCAGCCGCTCGAACGCGGGGGCATCCTACAATGAGCAGTTCTTC; CDR3: CASSRSNAGASYNEQFF
length: 14; size: .; D: .; V: TRBV29-1; J: TRBJ1-2; DNA: TGCAGCGCGTCGAGTTCGGGGGGAGACTATGGCTACACCTTC; CDR3: CSASSSGGDYGYTF
length: 12; size: .; D: TRBD1; V: TRBV30; J: TRBJ1-1; DNA: TGTGCCTGGAGTCCAGGGGGGACTGAAGCTTTCTTT; CDR3: CAWSPGGTEAFF
length: 15; size: .; D: .; V: TRBV4-3; J: TRBJ2-4; DNA: TGCGCCAGCAGCCAAGCCCCGGGCCGCGAAAACATTCAGTACTTC; CDR3: CASSQAPGRENIQYF
length: 10; size: .; D: .; V: TRBV29-1; J: TRBJ2-1; DNA: TGCAGCGTATCGGGACCTGAGCAGTTCTTC; CDR3: CSVSGPEQFF
length: 14; size: .; D: TRBD2; V: TRBV29-1; J: TRBJ2-7; DNA: TGCAGCGTTGTAGCGGGACTATCGATCTACGAGCAGTACTTC; CDR3: CSVVAGLSIYEQYF
length: 12; size: .; D: .; V: TRBV29-1; J: TRBJ2-7; DNA: TGCAGCGTTGCAAGGGGCTTCGACGAGCAGTACTTC; CDR3: CSVARGFDEQYF
length: 15; size: .; D: .; V: TRBV2; J: TRBJ1-3; DNA: TGTGCCAGCAGTGCTGCAGGGATCATCATGGACACCATATATTTT; CDR3: CASSAAGIIMDTIYF
length: 15; size: few; D: .; V: TRBV11-3; J: TRBJ2-3; DNA: TGTGCCAGCAGCACCCGGGACCCCGGCACAGATACGCAGTATTTT; CDR3: CASSTRDPGTDTQYF
length: 12; size: .; D: .; V: TRBV27; J: TRBJ2-5; DNA: TGTGCCAGCGCCTCTGCAACGGAGACCCAGTACTTC; CDR3: CASASATETQYF
length: 13; size: .; D: .; V: TRBV6-1; J: TRBJ2-1; DNA: TGTGCCAGCAGTGAAAGAATCCGGGAAGAGCAGTTCTTC; CDR3: CASSERIREEQFF
length: 13; size: .; D: TRBD1; V: TRBV6-6; J: TRBJ1-1; DNA: TGTGCCAGCAGCCAGCCCCAGACAGGGCGCGCTTTCTTT; CDR3: CASSQPQTGRAFF